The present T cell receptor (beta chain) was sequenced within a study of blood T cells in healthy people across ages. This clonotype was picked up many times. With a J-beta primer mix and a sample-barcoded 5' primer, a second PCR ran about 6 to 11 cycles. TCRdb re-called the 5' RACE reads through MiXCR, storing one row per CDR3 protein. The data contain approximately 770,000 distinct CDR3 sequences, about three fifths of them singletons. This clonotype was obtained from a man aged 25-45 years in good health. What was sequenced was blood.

CDR3 region: CASSLSSTGGIAFF. The CDR3 nucleotides read TGTGCCAGCAGCTTATCCTCGACAGGGGGTATAGCTTTCTTT. The chain employs TRBV7-2 and TRBJ1-1, with 9 bases aligning to TRBD1. The CDR3 consists of 14 residues. Germline CDR1 and CDR2: SGHTA and FQGNSA. Unmatched junction bases numbered 8, after V lost 2 bases and J lost 10 bases.